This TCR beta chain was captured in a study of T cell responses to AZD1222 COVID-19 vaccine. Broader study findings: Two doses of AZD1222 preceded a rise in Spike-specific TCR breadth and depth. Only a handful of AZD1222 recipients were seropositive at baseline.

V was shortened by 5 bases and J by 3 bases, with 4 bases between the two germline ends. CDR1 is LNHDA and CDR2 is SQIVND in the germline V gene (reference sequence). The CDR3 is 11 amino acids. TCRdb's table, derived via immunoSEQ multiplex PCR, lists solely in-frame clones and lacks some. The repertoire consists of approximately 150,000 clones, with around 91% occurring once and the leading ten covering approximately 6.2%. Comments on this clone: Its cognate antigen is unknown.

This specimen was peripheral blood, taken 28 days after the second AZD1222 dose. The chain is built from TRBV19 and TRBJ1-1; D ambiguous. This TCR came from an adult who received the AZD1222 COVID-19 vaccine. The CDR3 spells CASSLDTEAFF. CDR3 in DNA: TGTGCCAGTAGTCTGGACACTGAAGCTTTCTTT.